The 6 T cell receptor beta chains given below trace back to one sample, sequenced in a study of patients and donors after allogeneic stem cell transplantation. One entry per CDR3 protein results from TCRdb running MiXCR on the RT-PCR reads. The sample carries about 15,000 distinct CDR3 sequences, around 29% recorded once. Source material: blood, either unsorted or a sorted T cell fraction (not recorded which). These receptors were taken from a human donor who was either an allogeneic HSCT recipient or a stem cell or donor lymphocyte infusion donor (not recorded which). It is not recorded whose cells these are; they may come from a transplant donor.

V gene TRBV28 combines with J gene TRBJ2-7; perhaps TRBD2 as D (6 bases). CDR1 and CDR2 from the germline V gene are MDHEN and SYDVKM. This CDR3 contains 14 residues. V was shortened by 3 bases and J by 4 bases, with 13 bases between the two germline ends. CDR3 coding DNA: TGTGCCAGCAGTTTCGGGGTACGGGGGTACGAGCAGTACTTC. This encodes CASSFGVRGYEQYF. The complete variable domain, with remaining parts taken from reference TRBV28 and TRBJ2-7, reads DVKVTQSSRYLVKRTGEKVFLECVQDMDHENMFWYRQDPGLGLRLIYFSYDVKMKEKGDIPEGYSVSREKKERFSLILESASTNQTSMYLCASSFGVRGYEQYFGPGTRLTVT.

This clonotype was counted at least ten times. V and J are TRBV10-3 and TRBJ1-4; D ambiguous. The CDR3 consists of 12 residues. Germline lookup yields CDR1 ENHRY and CDR2 SYGVKD. V lost 4 bases to trimming and J lost 5 bases, with 5 bases between them. CDR3 loop: CAISVQNEKLFF. CDR3 bases: TGTGCCATCAGTGTGCAGAATGAAAAACTGTTTTTT.

A note on this clonotype: A much larger clone lies one base from this, so it may be a read error. The CDR3 does not close with the conserved phenylalanine or tryptophan, likely indicating a read error. The chain couples TRBV30 to TRBJ1-3; D gene uncertain. Germline V CDR1 and CDR2: GTSNPN, SVGIG (reference sequence). Trimming left V 4 bases short and J 3 bases short, with 10 bases between. The CDR3 consists of 13 residues. The CDR3 is CAWTQLNGNTIYS. In DNA form, the CDR3 reads TGTGCCTGGACGCAGTTAAATGGAAACACCATATATTCT.

The chain couples TRBV6-2 or TRBV6-3 to TRBJ1-5, with D possibly being TRBD1 (5 bases). The CDR3 runs to 15 residues. Germline V lookup: CDR1 MNHEY, CDR2 SVGEGT. The V gene lost 4 bases and the J gene lost 3 bases, with 13 bases spanning the gap. In DNA form, the CDR3 reads TGTGCCAGCAGTTCAGGGCTCCTGATCAATCAGCCCCAGCATTTT. This translates into CASSSGLLINQPQHF.

This rearrangement joins TRBV4-2 to TRBJ2-3; 8 bases agree with TRBD2. Looked up from germline, CDR1 is LGHNA and CDR2 is YNFKEQ. The CDR3 covers 17 residues. The V and J ends lost 3 bases and 4 bases, in that order; junction bases with no gene match: 12. Written as DNA, the CDR3 is TGTGCCAGCAGCCATATTTTTGGGACTAGGGGTCCAGATACGCAGTATTTT. This gives the protein CASSHIFGTRGPDTQYF.

This clonotype was seen a handful of times. J is TRBJ1-2 and V is TRBV6-5; D gene ambiguous. CDR3 length: 14 amino acids. V was trimmed by 1 base and J by 1 base, leaving 7 bases between them. The germline gives CDR1 MNHEY, CDR2 SVGAGI. DNA of the CDR3: TGTGCCAGCAGTTACTGGCCGGATAACTATGGCTACACCTTC. Its translation is CASSYWPDNYGYTF.